This TCR beta chain appears in the sequencing data of a study of T cell responses to AZD1222 COVID-19 vaccine. Here immunoSEQ multiplex PCR was the method, and the copy in TCRdb shows in-frame clones only, minus some. The table has 200,000 to 250,000 clones, 90% to 95% seen once. Overall study findings and caveats: Compared with day 0, the breadth and depth of the Spike-specific TCR repertoire rose significantly after two doses of AZD1222.

This CDR3 spans 15 amino acids. Germline assignment: CDR1 MRHNA and CDR2 SNTAGT. The germline V and J ends were trimmed by 0 bases and 4 bases, with 9 bases remaining between them. For this clone: Antigen specificity is unknown.

This clonotype originated in an adult who received the MenACWY meningococcal vaccine as a control. The chain employs TRBV6-4 and TRBJ2-2; D is undetermined. The source was peripheral blood, collected 28 days after the second dose of the MenACWY control vaccine. In DNA, the CDR3 is TGTGCCAGCAGTGACTCGATAGAGAGCACCGGGGAGCTGTTTTTT. Translation gives CASSDSIESTGELFF.